Listed here is a single T cell receptor (beta chain). Its cognate antigen is unknown. Trimming removed 0 bases from V and 1 base from J; junction bases left unmatched: 8. Germline lookup yields CDR1 SGHDT and CDR2 YYEEEE. CDR3 length: 17 amino acids. Reverse transcription of all isolated RNA meant that expressed TCRB transcripts were sequenced. Using immunoSEQ multiplex PCR, the repertoire was profiled, and TCRdb retains in-frame clones only, with some absent. The sample records 40,000 or so clones, roughly 68% being singletons. The data are from a study of beta chain features in type 1 diabetes. Overall study results and limits: Moderately but significantly shorter TCRB CDR3s were found in Type 1 diabetes patients in all four CD4+ subsets.

This chain connects TRBV5-6 to TRBJ2-7, with 9 nucleotides matching TRBD2. The sequence derives from a woman aged 18-30 years with type 1 diabetes. The sequenced sample was Tregs from blood. DNA for the CDR3: TGTGCCAGCAGCTTGGGGACTAGCGAAATCTATTCCTACGAGCAGTACTTC. Its protein is CASSLGTSEIYSYEQYF.